Listed below are T cell receptor beta chains from one sample, sequenced in a study of blood T cell repertoires in COVID-19. This table comes from immunoSEQ multiplex PCR, and its TCRdb copy is limited to in-frame clones, with some not included. Among about 100,000 clones listed, approximately 86% were seen once. Sequenced input: peripheral blood. All receptors come from a human donor in a cohort sampled during active COVID-19. The CDR3 runs from the conserved cysteine through the conserved F or W. A D gene is named only where the DNA matches it firmly. Expanded clones get a size class; other rows say once, few or many, or leave the size out.

d_gene,v_gene,abundance,j_gene,CDR3nt,CDR3aa
NA,TRBV7-2,NA,TRBJ2-7,TGTGCCAGCAGCTTAATGGGACATTTATACGAGCAGTACTTC,CASSLMGHLYEQYF
TRBD1,TRBV7-9,NA,TRBJ1-2,TGTGCCAGCAGCTCCCAGGGGGGCAGCACCTTC,CASSSQGGSTF
TRBD1,TRBV30,NA,TRBJ2-5,TGTGCCTGGTCTAACAGGGGGCGAGAGACCCAGTACTTC,CAWSNRGRETQYF
TRBD2,TRBV3-1/TRBV3-2,NA,TRBJ2-1,TGTGCCAGCAGCCCCTGGACTAGCGGGAGAGGGGACGAGCAGTTCTTC,CASSPWTSGRGDEQFF
NA,TRBV6-5,NA,TRBJ2-2,TGTGCCAGCAGTTACTCGAACCTAGCTGGCGCCGGGGAGCTGTTTTTT,CASSYSNLAGAGELFF
TRBD1,TRBV7-9,NA,TRBJ1-5,TGTGCCAGCAGCGGGACAGGGAGCGGCAATCAGCCCCAGCATTTT,CASSGTGSGNQPQHF
NA,TRBV25-1,NA,TRBJ2-7,TGTGCCAGCAGTGAATCGTCGGCGTTTAGGGGCGAGCAGTACTTC,CASSESSAFRGEQYF
NA,TRBV11-2,NA,TRBJ2-7,TGTGCCAGCAGTACCCACACCGATTCCTACGAGCAGTACTTC,CASSTHTDSYEQYF
TRBD1,TRBV7-8,NA,TRBJ1-2,TGTGCCAGCAGCCTATCGACAGGGTTTGATGGCTACACCTTC,CASSLSTGFDGYTF
NA,TRBV9,NA,TRBJ2-7,TGTGCCAGCAGCGTAGGCGGGGAAACCTACGAGCAGTACTTC,CASSVGGETYEQYF
TRBD1,TRBV2,NA,TRBJ1-1,TGTGCCAGCAGGGAGACAGGGGTGAACACTGAAGCTTTCTTT,CASRETGVNTEAFF
TRBD2,TRBV5-6,NA,TRBJ2-3,TGTGCCAGCAGCTTAGAACTAGCGGGACTAAGCACAGATACGCAGTATTTT,CASSLELAGLSTDTQYF
TRBD2,TRBV10-3,NA,TRBJ2-1,TGTGCCATCAGTTATTCAGGGACTAGCGGGATTTACAATGAGCAGTTCTTC,CAISYSGTSGIYNEQFF
TRBD1,TRBV30,NA,TRBJ2-4,TGTGCCTGCATACTCCGGACAGGGGCGAAAAACATTCAGTACTTC,CACILRTGAKNIQYF
NA,TRBV9,NA,TRBJ1-2,TGTGCCAGCAGCGTAGAGGGCAGGGCTAACTATGGCTACACCTTC,CASSVEGRANYGYTF
TRBD2,TRBV13,NA,TRBJ2-1,TGTGCCAGCAGGGGGGCCCCGGGACTAGGCAGTAATGAGCAGTTCTTC,CASRGAPGLGSNEQFF
NA,TRBV6-1,NA,TRBJ1-3,TGTGCCAGCAGTGAAGTACGGGTCTCTGGAAACACCATATATTTT,CASSEVRVSGNTIYF
TRBD2,TRBV9,NA,TRBJ2-3,TGTGCCAGCAGCTCACTCAGCGGGAGGGGGGGCACAGATACGCAGTATTTT,CASSSLSGRGGTDTQYF
TRBD2,TRBV5-1,NA,TRBJ2-5,TGCGCCAGCAGACCAACTAGCGGAGGAGAGACCCAGTACTTC,CASRPTSGGETQYF
TRBD1,TRBV5-1,NA,TRBJ2-5,TGCGCCAGCAGCTTGGCAGGGGGTTTGGGGGAGACCCAGTACTTC,CASSLAGGLGETQYF
TRBD2,TRBV5-1,NA,TRBJ2-2,TGCGCCAGCAGCACGGGACTAGCGGGAGTAAGGAACACCGGGGAGCTGTTTTTT,CASSTGLAGVRNTGELFF
TRBD2,TRBV7-2,NA,TRBJ2-1,TGTGCCAGCAGAACTACTAGCGGGAACAATGAGCAGTTCTTC,CASRTTSGNNEQFF
NA,TRBV5-1,NA,TRBJ1-4,TGCGCCAGCAGCTTCGGTACAGCCGAAAAACTGTTTTTT,CASSFGTAEKLFF
NA,TRBV28,NA,TRBJ2-7,TGTGCCAGCAGGAGGGACTACGAGCAGTACTTC,CASRRDYEQYF
NA,TRBV19,NA,TRBJ2-1,TGTGCCAGTATGGCGTTCCGGAGCGGAACCTACAATGAGCAGTTCTTC,CASMAFRSGTYNEQFF
NA,TRBV6-2/TRBV6-3,many,TRBJ1-3,TGTGCCAGCAGATACCCAGGCGTCGGGACTGGAAACACCATATATTTT,CASRYPGVGTGNTIYF
NA,TRBV5-4,NA,TRBJ2-1,TGTGCCAGCAGCTCACTAGCACATGAGCAGTTCTTC,CASSSLAHEQFF
NA,TRBV7-9,NA,TRBJ2-5,TGTGCCAGCAGCTTTGGAGGAAAAGAGACCCAGTACTTC,CASSFGGKETQYF
NA,TRBV2,NA,TRBJ2-7,TGTGCCAGCAGTGTCACCAGGGTGGGGTACGAGCAGTACTTC,CASSVTRVGYEQYF
NA,TRBV6-5,NA,TRBJ2-3,TGTGCCAGCAGTTACCTCGTAAGGAGAACGTCAGATACGCAGTATTTT,CASSYLVRRTSDTQYF
NA,TRBV21-1,NA,TRBJ2-7,TGTGCCAGCAGCCACCGGGACAGGGTATCCTACGAGCAGTACTTC,CASSHRDRVSYEQYF
TRBD1,TRBV9,NA,TRBJ2-5,TGTGCCAGCAGCGTTAGTCCCGGGACAGGGGCAGAGACCCAGTACTTC,CASSVSPGTGAETQYF
TRBD1,TRBV11-2,NA,TRBJ1-3,TGTGCCAGCAGTTTGGACAGGTCCGGAAACACCATATATTTT,CASSLDRSGNTIYF
TRBD2,TRBV7-7,once,TRBJ2-2,TGTGCTAGCAGCTCTACTTTAGCGGGATATACCGGGGAGCTGTTTTTT,CASSSTLAGYTGELFF
TRBD2,TRBV4-3,NA,TRBJ2-1,TGCGCCAGCAGCCAAAGGGCCGGGACTAGTGGCGATGAGCAGTTCTTC,CASSQRAGTSGDEQFF
TRBD1,TRBV15,NA,TRBJ1-2,TGTGCCACCAGCACGGGACAGGGGTTGGGAGGCTACACCTTC,CATSTGQGLGGYTF
TRBD1,TRBV3-1/TRBV3-2,NA,TRBJ2-3,TGTGCCAGCAGCCTCCGACAGGGCAGGGGGACAGATACGCAGTATTTT,CASSLRQGRGTDTQYF
NA,TRBV18,once,TRBJ1-4,TGTGCCAGCTCACCACCAGCAGGTAGATCTGAAAAACTGTTTTTT,CASSPPAGRSEKLFF
NA,TRBV18,NA,TRBJ2-7,TGTGCCAGCTCAAAAGAAGGGGGCGAGCAGTACTTC,CASSKEGGEQYF
NA,TRBV6-5,NA,TRBJ2-1,TGTGCCAGCAGGGCAGGATACAATGAGCAGTTCTTC,CASRAGYNEQFF
TRBD1,TRBV6-4,NA,TRBJ1-1,TGTGCCAGCAGAGGAACAGGGGATGCTGAAGCTTTCTTT,CASRGTGDAEAFF
TRBD2,TRBV24-1,NA,TRBJ2-2,TGTGCCACCAGTGATTTTGGGACTAGCGGGATTGACACCGGGGAGCTGTTTTTT,CATSDFGTSGIDTGELFF
NA,TRBV6-1,NA,TRBJ1-2,TGTGCCAGCAGTGAAGTGCGACAGAGTTATGGCTACACCTTC,CASSEVRQSYGYTF
NA,TRBV5-4,NA,TRBJ2-5,TGTGCCAGCAGCTTGGATAAGGGGGTAGAGACCCAGTACTTC,CASSLDKGVETQYF
NA,TRBV24-1,NA,TRBJ2-5,TGTGCCACCAGTGACGGACAGCGAATCCAAGAGACCCAGTACTTC,CATSDGQRIQETQYF
NA,TRBV6-6,once,TRBJ2-3,TGTGCCAGCAGCTCCCAGGCAGTCGCAGATACGCAGTATTTT,CASSSQAVADTQYF
TRBD1,TRBV5-5,NA,TRBJ1-2,TGTGCCAGCAGCTTGGACGACAGGGGTCTCTACGGCTACACCTTC,CASSLDDRGLYGYTF
NA,TRBV5-1,NA,TRBJ2-1,TGCGCCAGCAGCCTACAGGGTTATTCGTCCTACAATGAGCAGTTCTTC,CASSLQGYSSYNEQFF
TRBD1,TRBV2,NA,TRBJ1-1,TGTGCCAGCAGATCGTCCCGGGACAGGAGGACTGAAGCTTTCTTT,CASRSSRDRRTEAFF
TRBD2,TRBV28,NA,TRBJ2-1,TGTGCCAGCAGTGCGGGACTAGAGGCAGGACGGCAGTTCTTC,CASSAGLEAGRQFF
NA,TRBV19,once,TRBJ1-1,TGTGCCAGTAGTATACGGGGGAGGTGGGCCACTGAAGCTTTCTTT,CASSIRGRWATEAFF
TRBD2,TRBV7-2,NA,TRBJ2-7,TGTGCCAGCAGCTTCGGGGGACTAGCGGGCGGGCCGGGGGAGCAGTACTTC,CASSFGGLAGGPGEQYF
TRBD1,TRBV25-1,NA,TRBJ2-2,TGTGCCAGCAGGCCCGGGACAGGGGACACCGGGGAGCTGTTTTTT,CASRPGTGDTGELFF
TRBD2,TRBV9,NA,TRBJ2-1,TGTGCCAGCAGTACCAGCGGGGTCTCCTACAATGAGCAGTTCTTC,CASSTSGVSYNEQFF
TRBD2,TRBV7-9,NA,TRBJ2-1,TGTGCCAGCAGCGCGACTAGCGGGGGTGACAATGAGCAGTTCTTC,CASSATSGGDNEQFF
TRBD1,TRBV6-5,NA,TRBJ2-7,TGTGCCAGCAGTTACTCCGGGACAGGGAACTACGAGCAGTACTTC,CASSYSGTGNYEQYF
TRBD2,TRBV10-3,NA,TRBJ2-1,TGTGCCATCAGTGAGCAGCTAGCGGGAGGCGATGAGCAGTTCTTC,CAISEQLAGGDEQFF